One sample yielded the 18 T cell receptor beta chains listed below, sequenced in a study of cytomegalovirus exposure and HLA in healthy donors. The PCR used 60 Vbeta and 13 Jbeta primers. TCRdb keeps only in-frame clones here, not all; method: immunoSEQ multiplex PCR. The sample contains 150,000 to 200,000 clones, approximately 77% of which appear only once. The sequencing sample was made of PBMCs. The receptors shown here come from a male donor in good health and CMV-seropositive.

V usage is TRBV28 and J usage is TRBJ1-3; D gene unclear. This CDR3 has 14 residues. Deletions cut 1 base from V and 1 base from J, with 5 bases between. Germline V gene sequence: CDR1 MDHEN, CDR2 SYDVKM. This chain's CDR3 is CASSLSRSGNTIYF. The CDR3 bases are TGTGCCAGCAGTTTATCGAGGTCTGGAAACACCATATATTTT.

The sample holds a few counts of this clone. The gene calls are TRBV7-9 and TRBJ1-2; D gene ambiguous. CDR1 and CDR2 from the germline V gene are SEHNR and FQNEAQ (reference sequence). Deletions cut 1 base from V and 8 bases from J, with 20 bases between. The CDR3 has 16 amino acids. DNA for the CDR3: TGTGCCAGCAGCTTAGATATAGGAGCGGAAAGGGCCGGCTACACCTTC. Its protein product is CASSLDIGAERAGYTF. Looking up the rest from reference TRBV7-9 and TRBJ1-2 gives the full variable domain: DTGVSQNPRHKITKRGQNVTFRCDPISEHNRLYWYRQTLGQGPEFLTYFQNEAQLEKSRLLSDRFSAERPKGSFSTLEIQRTEQGDSAMYLCASSLDIGAERAGYTFGSGTRLTVV.

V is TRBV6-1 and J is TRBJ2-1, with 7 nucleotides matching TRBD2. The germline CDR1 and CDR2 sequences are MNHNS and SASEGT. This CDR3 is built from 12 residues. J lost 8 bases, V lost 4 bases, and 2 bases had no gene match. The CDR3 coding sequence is TGTGCCAGCAGTGTCCGGGAGGATGAGCAGTTCTTC. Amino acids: CASSVREDEQFF.

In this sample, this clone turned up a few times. Here the CDR3 DNA reads TGTGCCTGGAGTGTATCAGGGGTAGGGGAAAAACTGTTTTTT. Translated, it gives CAWSVSGVGEKLFF. The genes are TRBV30 and TRBJ1-4; weak D call: TRBD1 (6 bases). Trimming left V 0 bases short and J 8 bases short, with 13 bases between. Germline CDR1 is GTSNPN and CDR2 is SVGIG (reference sequence). The CDR3 covers 14 residues.

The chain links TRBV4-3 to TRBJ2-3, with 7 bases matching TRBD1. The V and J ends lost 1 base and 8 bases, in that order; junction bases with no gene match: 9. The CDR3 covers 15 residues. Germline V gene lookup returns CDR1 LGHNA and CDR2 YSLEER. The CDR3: CASSQGFRTGGTQYF. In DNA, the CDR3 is TGCGCCAGCAGCCAAGGCTTTCGGACAGGAGGTACGCAGTATTTT.

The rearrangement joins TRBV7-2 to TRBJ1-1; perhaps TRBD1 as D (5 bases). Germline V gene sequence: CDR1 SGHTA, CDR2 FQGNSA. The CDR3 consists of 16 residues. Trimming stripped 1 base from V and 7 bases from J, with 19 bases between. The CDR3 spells CASSLVGRPVGYEAFF. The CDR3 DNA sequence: TGTGCCAGCAGCTTAGTGGGGCGACCCGTGGGTTATGAAGCTTTCTTT.

The DNA of the CDR3 is TGTGCCAGCAGTTACTCGACAGGGGGCTATGGCTACACCTTC. Translating it yields CASSYSTGGYGYTF. The chain couples TRBV6-5 to TRBJ1-2; 9 bases match TRBD1. The V gene end was trimmed by 0 bases and the J gene end by 4 bases; junction bases not matched to a gene: 0. CDR1 and CDR2 from the germline V gene are MNHEY and SVGAGI. This CDR3 comprises 14 residues.

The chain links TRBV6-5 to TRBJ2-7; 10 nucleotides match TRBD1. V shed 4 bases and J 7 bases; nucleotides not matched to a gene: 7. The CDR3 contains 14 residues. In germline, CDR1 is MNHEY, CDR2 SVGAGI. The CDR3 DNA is TGTGCCAGCAGTTCCCGGGACAGGGGTGGAGAGCAGTACTTC. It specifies CASSSRDRGGEQYF.

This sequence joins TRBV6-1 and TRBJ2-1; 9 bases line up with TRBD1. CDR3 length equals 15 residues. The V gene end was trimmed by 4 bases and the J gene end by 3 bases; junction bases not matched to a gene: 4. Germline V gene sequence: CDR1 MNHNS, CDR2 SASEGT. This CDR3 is CASSAGTGLYNEQFF. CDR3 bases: TGTGCCAGCAGTGCCGGGACAGGGCTCTACAATGAGCAGTTCTTC.

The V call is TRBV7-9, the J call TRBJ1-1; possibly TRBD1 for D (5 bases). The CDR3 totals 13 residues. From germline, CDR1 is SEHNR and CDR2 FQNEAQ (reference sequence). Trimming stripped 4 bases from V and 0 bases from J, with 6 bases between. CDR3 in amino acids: CASSSGLNTEAFF. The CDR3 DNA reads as TGTGCCAGCAGCTCAGGGTTGAACACTGAAGCTTTCTTT.

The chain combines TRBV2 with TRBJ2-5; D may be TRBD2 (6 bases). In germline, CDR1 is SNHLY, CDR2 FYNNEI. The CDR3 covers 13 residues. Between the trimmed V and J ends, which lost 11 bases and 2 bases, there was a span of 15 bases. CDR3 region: CARRRAGQETQYF. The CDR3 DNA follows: TGTGCCCGCCGACGGGCGGGACAAGAGACCCAGTACTTC.

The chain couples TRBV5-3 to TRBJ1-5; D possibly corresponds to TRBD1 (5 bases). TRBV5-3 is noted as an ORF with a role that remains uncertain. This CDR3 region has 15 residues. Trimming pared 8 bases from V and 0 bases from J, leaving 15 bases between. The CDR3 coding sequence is TGTGCCAGCAGCCGGTGGGGGGATAGCAATCAGCCCCAGCATTTT. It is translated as CASSRWGDSNQPQHF.

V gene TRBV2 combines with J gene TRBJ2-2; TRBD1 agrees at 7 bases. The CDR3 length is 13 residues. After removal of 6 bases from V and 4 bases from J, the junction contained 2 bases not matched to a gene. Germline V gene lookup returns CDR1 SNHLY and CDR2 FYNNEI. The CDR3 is CASRTGPTGELFF. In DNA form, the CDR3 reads TGTGCCAGCAGGACAGGGCCCACCGGGGAGCTGTTTTTT.

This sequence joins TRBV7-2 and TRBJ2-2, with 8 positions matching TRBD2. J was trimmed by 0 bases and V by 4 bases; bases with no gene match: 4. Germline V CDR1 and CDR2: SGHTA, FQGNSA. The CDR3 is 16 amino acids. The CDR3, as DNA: TGTGCCAGCAGCTGGAGCGGGGGAACGAACACCGGGGAGCTGTTTTTT. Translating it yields CASSWSGGTNTGELFF.

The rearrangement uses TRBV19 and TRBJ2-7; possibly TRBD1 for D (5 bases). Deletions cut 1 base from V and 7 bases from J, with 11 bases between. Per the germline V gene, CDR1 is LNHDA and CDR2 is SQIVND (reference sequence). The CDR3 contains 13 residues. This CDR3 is CASSIGPGREQYF. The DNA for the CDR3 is TGTGCCAGTAGTATAGGGCCAGGGCGTGAGCAGTACTTC.

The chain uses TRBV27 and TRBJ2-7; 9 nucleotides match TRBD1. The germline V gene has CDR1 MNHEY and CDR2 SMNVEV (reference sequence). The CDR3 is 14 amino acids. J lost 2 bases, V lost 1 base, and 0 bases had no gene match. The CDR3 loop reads CASSLYRGPYEQYF. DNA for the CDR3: TGTGCCAGCAGTTTATACAGGGGGCCCTACGAGCAGTACTTC.

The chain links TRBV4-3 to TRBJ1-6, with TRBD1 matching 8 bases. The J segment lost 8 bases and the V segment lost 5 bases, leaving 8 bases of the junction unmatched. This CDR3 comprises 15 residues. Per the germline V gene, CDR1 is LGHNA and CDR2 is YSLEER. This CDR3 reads CASSTLRGPDSPLHF. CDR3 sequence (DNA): TGCGCCAGCAGCACCCTCAGGGGGCCGGATTCACCCCTCCACTTT.

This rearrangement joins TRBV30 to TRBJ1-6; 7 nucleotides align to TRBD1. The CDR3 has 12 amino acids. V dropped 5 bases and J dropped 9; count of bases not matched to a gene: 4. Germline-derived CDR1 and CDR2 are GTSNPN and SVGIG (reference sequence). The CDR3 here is CAWEQGISPLHF. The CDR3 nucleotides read TGTGCCTGGGAACAGGGGATTTCACCCCTCCACTTT.